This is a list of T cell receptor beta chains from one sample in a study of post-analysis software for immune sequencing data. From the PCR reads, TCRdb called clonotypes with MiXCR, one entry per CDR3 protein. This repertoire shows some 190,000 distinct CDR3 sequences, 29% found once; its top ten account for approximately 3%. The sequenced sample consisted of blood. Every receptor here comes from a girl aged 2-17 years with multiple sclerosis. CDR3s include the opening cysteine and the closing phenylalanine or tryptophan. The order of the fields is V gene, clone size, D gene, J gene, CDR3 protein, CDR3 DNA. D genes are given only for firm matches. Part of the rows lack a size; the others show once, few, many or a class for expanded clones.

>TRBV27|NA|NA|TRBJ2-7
CASSSPGLEQYF
TGTGCCAGCAGTTCCCCGGGACTTGAGCAGTACTTC
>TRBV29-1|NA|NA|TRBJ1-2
CSVDSGSRSYTF
TGCAGCGTTGATTCGGGCAGTAGGAGCTACACCTTC
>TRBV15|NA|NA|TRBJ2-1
CATSRGAYEQFF
TGTGCCACCAGCAGAGGAGCGTATGAGCAGTTCTTC
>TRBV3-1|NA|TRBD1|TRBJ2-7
CASSQGRGQGRASYEQYF
TGTGCCAGCAGCCAAGGAAGAGGACAGGGGAGGGCCTCCTACGAGCAGTACTTC
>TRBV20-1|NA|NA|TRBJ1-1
CGANRELTTEAFF
TGCGGTGCTAACAGGGAATTGACCACTGAAGCTTTCTTT
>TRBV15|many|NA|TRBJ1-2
CATSRDLTGLGYTF
TGTGCCACCAGCAGAGATCTGACGGGATTGGGCTACACCTTC
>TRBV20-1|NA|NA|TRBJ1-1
CSARDPGRGTEAFF
TGCAGTGCTAGAGATCCAGGGCGGGGGACTGAAGCTTTCTTT
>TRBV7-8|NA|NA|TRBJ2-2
CASSSASVPGELFF
TGTGCCAGCAGCTCCGCTAGCGTCCCCGGGGAGCTGTTTTTT
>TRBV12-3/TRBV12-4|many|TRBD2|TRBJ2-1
CASSAGLAGGPSSYNEQFF
TGTGCCAGCAGTGCGGGACTAGCGGGAGGTCCCAGCTCCTACAATGAGCAGTTCTTC
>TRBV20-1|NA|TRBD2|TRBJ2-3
CSAETGTSLTDTQYF
TGCAGTGCTGAGACCGGGACTAGCCTCACAGATACGCAGTATTTT